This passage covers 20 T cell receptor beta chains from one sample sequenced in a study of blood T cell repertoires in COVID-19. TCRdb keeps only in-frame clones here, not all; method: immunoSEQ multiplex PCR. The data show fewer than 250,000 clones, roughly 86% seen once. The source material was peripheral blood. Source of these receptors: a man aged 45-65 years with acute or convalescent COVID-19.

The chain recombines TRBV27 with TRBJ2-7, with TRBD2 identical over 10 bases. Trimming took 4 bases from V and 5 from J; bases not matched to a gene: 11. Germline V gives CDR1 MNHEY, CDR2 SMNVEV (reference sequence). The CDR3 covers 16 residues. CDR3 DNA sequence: TGTGCCAGCAGTTATTTGGGAGCGGGAGGGTTGGACGAGCAGTACTTC. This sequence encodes CASSYLGAGGLDEQYF.

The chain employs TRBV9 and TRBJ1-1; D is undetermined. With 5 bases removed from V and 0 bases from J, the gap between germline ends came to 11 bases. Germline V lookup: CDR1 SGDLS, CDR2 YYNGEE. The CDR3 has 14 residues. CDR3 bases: TGTGCCAGCAGTCCGGACTACATGAACACTGAAGCTTTCTTT. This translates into CASSPDYMNTEAFF. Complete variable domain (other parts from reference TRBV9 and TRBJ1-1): DSGVTQTPKHLITATGQRVTLRCSPRSGDLSVYWYQQSLDQGLQFLIQYYNGEERAKGNILERFSAQQFPDLHSELNLSSLELGDSALYFCASSPDYMNTEAFFGQGTRLTVV.

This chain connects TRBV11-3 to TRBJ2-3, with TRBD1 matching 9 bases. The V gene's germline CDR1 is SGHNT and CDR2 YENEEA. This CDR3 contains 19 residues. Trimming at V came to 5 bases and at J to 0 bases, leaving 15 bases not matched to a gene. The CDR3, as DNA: TGTGCCAGCAGCACCCGGGGACAGGGAGAATTGTTTAGCACAGATACGCAGTATTTT. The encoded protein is CASSTRGQGELFSTDTQYF.

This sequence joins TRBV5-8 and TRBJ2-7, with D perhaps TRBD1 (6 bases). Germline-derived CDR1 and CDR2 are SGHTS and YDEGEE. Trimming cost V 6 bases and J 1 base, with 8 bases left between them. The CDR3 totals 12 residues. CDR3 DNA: TGTGCCAGCACGGGACATTCCTACGAGCAGTACTTC. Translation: CASTGHSYEQYF.

CDR3 in amino acids: CASGRSYNSPLHF. CDR3 coding DNA: TGTGCCAGCGGCCGCTCCTATAATTCACCCCTCCACTTT. The chain links TRBV6-5 to TRBJ1-6; D gene ambiguous. The CDR3 consists of 13 residues. The germline V and J ends were trimmed by 8 bases and 0 bases, with 5 bases remaining between them. The germline V gene has CDR1 MNHEY and CDR2 SVGAGI.

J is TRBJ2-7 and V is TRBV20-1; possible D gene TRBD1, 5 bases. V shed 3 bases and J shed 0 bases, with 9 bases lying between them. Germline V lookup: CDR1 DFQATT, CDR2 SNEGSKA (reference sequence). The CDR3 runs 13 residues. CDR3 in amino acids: CSASKGISYEQYF. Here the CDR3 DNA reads TGCAGTGCTAGTAAGGGGATCTCCTACGAGCAGTACTTC.

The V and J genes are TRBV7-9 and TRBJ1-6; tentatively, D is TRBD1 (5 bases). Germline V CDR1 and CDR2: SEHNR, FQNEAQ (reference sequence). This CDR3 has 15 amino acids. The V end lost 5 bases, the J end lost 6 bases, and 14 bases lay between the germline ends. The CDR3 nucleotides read TGTGCCAGCAGCCTCTCTGGGGCTGTTAATTCACCCCTCCACTTT. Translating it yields CASSLSGAVNSPLHF.

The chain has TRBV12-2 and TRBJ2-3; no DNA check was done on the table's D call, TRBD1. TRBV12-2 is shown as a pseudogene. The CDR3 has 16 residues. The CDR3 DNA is TGTGCAAGTCGCCAAGGACAGGGGAGGAAGACAGATACGCAGTATTTT. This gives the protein CASRQGQGRKTDTQYF.

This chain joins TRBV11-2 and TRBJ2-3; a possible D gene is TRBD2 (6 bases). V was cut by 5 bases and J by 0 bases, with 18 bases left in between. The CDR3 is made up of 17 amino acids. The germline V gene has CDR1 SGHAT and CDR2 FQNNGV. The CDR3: CASSPGLNPGSTDTQYF. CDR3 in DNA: TGTGCCAGCAGCCCGGGACTCAACCCGGGGAGCACAGATACGCAGTATTTT.

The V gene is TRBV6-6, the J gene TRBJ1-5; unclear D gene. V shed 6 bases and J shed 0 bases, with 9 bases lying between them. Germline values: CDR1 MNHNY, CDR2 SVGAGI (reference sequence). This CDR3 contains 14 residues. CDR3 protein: CASSGLYSNQPQHF. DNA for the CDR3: TGTGCCAGCAGCGGACTGTATAGCAATCAGCCCCAGCATTTT.

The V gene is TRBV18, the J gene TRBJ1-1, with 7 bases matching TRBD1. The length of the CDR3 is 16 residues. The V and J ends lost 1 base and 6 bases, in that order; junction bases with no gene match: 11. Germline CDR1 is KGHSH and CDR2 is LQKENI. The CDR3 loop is CASSPLSAGTEAEAFF. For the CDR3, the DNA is TGTGCCAGCTCACCACTTTCGGCCGGGACAGAGGCTGAAGCTTTCTTT. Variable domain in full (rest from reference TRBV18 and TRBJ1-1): NAGVMQNPRHLVRRRGQEARLRCSPMKGHSHVYWYRQLPEEGLKFMVYLQKENIIDESGMPKERFSAEFPKEGPSILRIQQVVRGDSAAYFCASSPLSAGTEAEAFFGQGTRLTVV.

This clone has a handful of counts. The CDR3, as DNA: TGTGCCAGTAGCCTGTTCGGAGGGGATTTTGCCTCTGGGGCCAACGTCCTGACTTTC. Translated: CASSLFGGDFASGANVLTF. The chain employs TRBV19 and TRBJ2-6, with D possibly matching TRBD2 (6 bases). There are 19 residues in the CDR3. Germline CDR1 is LNHDA and CDR2 is SQIVND (reference sequence). The V end lost 6 bases, the J end lost 0 bases, and 21 bases lay between the germline ends.

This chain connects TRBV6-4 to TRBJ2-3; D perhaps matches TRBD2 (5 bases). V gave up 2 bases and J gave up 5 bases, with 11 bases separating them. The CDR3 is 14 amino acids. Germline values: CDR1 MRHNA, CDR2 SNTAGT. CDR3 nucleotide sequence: TGTGCCAGCAGTGACAAGGACTGCCGAGATACGCAGTATTTT. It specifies CASSDKDCRDTQYF.

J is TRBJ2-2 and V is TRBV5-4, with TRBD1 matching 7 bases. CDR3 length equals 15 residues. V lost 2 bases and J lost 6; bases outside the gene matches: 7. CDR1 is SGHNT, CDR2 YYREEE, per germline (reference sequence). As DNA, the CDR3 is TGTGCCAGCAGCTTCAGAACAGGGGAAGCCGGGGAGCTGTTTTTT. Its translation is CASSFRTGEAGELFF.

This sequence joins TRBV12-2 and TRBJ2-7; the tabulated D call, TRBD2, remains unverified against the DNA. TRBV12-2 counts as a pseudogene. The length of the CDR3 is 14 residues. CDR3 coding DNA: TGTGCAAGTCGCTTAGAAGTTACTCGCTACGAGCAGTACTTC. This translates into CASRLEVTRYEQYF.

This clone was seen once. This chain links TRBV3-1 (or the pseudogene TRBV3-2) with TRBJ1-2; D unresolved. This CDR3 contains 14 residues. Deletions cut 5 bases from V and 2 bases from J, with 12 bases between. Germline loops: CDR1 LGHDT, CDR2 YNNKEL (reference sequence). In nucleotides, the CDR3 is TGTGCCAGCAGCGCGGCGGGAAACAACTATGGCTACACCTTC. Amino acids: CASSAAGNNYGYTF.

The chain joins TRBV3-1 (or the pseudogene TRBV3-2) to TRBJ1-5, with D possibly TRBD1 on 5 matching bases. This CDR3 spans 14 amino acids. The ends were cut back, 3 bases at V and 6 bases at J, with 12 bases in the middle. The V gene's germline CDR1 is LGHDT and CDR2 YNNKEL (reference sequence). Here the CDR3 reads CASSHVQGGQPQHF. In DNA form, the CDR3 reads TGTGCCAGCAGCCACGTGCAGGGAGGTCAGCCCCAGCATTTT.

In DNA form, the CDR3 reads TGTGCCACCAGATCCGGGACAGGGGTTTACGAGCAGTACTTC. This sequence encodes CATRSGTGVYEQYF. The chain employs TRBV15 and TRBJ2-7; TRBD1 matches 10 bases. V lost 6 bases to trimming and J lost 4 bases; unmatched junction nucleotides: 6. The CDR3 loop spans 14 amino acids. The germline V gene encodes CDR1 LNHNV and CDR2 YYDKDF (reference sequence).

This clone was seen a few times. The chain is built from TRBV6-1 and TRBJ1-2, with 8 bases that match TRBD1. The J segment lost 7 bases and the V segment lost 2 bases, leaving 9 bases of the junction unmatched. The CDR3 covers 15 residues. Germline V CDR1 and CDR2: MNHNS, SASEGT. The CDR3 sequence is CASSETMTGVGGYTF. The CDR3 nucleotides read TGTGCCAGCAGTGAAACCATGACAGGGGTGGGTGGCTACACCTTC.

This CDR3 is CASSSYGQGNEQYF. CDR3 bases: TGTGCCAGCAGTTCATACGGACAGGGTAACGAGCAGTACTTC. This chain connects TRBV28 to TRBJ2-7; 8 nucleotides align to TRBD1. This CDR3 comprises 14 residues. Germline trimming cut 4 bases from V and 5 bases from J; bases unmatched to any gene: 7. In germline, CDR1 is MDHEN, CDR2 SYDVKM.